Listed below are T cell receptor beta chains from one sample, sequenced in a study of shared clonotypes between healthy human individuals. TCRdb keeps only in-frame clones here, not all; method: immunoSEQ multiplex PCR. The sample records some 1.4 million clones, over 95% being singletons. Sequencing was carried out using naive CD4+ T cells sorted from blood. The receptors originated from a young man in good health. Each CDR3 is given with its conserved first and last residue. A D gene is named only where the DNA matches it firmly. Not every row has a clone size; where given, it reads once, few, many or a size class.

CDR3aa | CDR3nt | d_gene | j_gene | len | v_gene | abundance
CAWGRSANTGELFF | TGTGCCTGGGGTCGTTCGGCGAACACCGGGGAGCTGTTTTTT | NA | TRBJ2-2 | 14 | TRBV30 | few
CASSLGLAGGTDTQYF | TGTGCCAGCAGCTTAGGTCTAGCGGGAGGCACAGATACGCAGTATTTT | TRBD2 | TRBJ2-3 | 16 | TRBV7-9 | NA
CASSSPAALYQETQYF | TGTGCCAGCAGTAGTCCAGCTGCTTTATATCAAGAGACCCAGTACTTC | NA | TRBJ2-5 | 16 | TRBV25-1 | NA
CASTGTGNLGELFF | TGTGCCAGCACCGGGACAGGCAATCTCGGGGAGCTGTTTTTT | TRBD1 | TRBJ2-2 | 14 | TRBV5-4 | NA
CASSGEGGQAKTDTEAFF | TGTGCCAGCAGTGGGGAAGGAGGACAGGCAAAGACGGACACTGAAGCTTTCTTT | TRBD1 | TRBJ1-1 | 18 | TRBV2 | NA
CASRGAQFANTGELFF | TGTGCCAGTCGAGGGGCCCAGTTCGCGAACACCGGGGAGCTGTTTTTT | NA | TRBJ2-2 | 16 | TRBV19 | NA
CASSTGGHGYTF | TGTGCCAGCAGTACAGGGGGCCATGGCTACACCTTC | TRBD1 | TRBJ1-2 | 12 | TRBV28 | NA
CASSLALVGGHEQYF | TGTGCCAGCAGCTTAGCATTGGTTGGGGGCCACGAGCAGTACTTC | NA | TRBJ2-7 | 15 | TRBV7-6 | NA
CASSVGATGRADTQYF | TGTGCCAGCAGCGTAGGGGCGACGGGGCGGGCAGATACGCAGTATTTT | NA | TRBJ2-3 | 16 | TRBV9 | NA
CASSPDTGTRSGEQYF | TGTGCCAGCAGCCCTGATACCGGGACTAGAAGCGGCGAGCAGTACTTC | TRBD2 | TRBJ2-7 | 16 | TRBV5-6 | once
CASSRDRSLYEQYF | TGTGCCAGCTCACGAGACAGGTCCCTTTACGAGCAGTACTTC | NA | TRBJ2-7 | 14 | TRBV18 | NA
CATTRRDSNYGYTF | TGTGCCACCACCAGACGGGACAGCAATTATGGCTACACCTTC | TRBD1 | TRBJ1-2 | 14 | TRBV2 | NA
CASSLGGNTGELFF | TGCGCCAGCAGCTTGGGGGGAAACACCGGGGAGCTGTTTTTT | NA | TRBJ2-2 | 14 | TRBV5-1 | NA
CASQRQGYSNQPQHF | TGTGCCAGTCAGAGACAGGGGTATAGCAATCAGCCCCAGCATTTT | TRBD1 | TRBJ1-5 | 15 | TRBV19 | once
CASSVGTGGLYNEQFF | TGTGCCAGCAGCGTAGGGACAGGGGGTCTGTACAATGAGCAGTTCTTC | TRBD1 | TRBJ2-1 | 16 | TRBV28 | NA
CASIRRGETQYF | TGTGCCAGCATCAGAAGGGGGGAGACCCAGTACTTC | NA | TRBJ2-5 | 12 | TRBV6-1 | NA
CASSGRGTSRAYEQYF | TGTGCCAGTAGTGGACGGGGGACTAGCCGAGCCTACGAGCAGTACTTC | TRBD2 | TRBJ2-7 | 16 | TRBV19 | NA
CATAPGYHNQPQHF | TGTGCCACAGCACCCGGTTATCACAATCAGCCCCAGCATTTT | NA | TRBJ1-5 | 14 | TRBV15 | NA
CASSEDRAKNIQYF | TGTGCCAGCAGTGAGGACAGGGCCAAAAACATTCAGTACTTC | TRBD1 | TRBJ2-4 | 14 | TRBV2 | NA
CASSYSRVMATEAFF | TGTGCCAGCAGTTACTCCAGGGTAATGGCCACTGAAGCTTTCTTT | NA | TRBJ1-1 | 15 | TRBV6-5 | once
CASSSGVAGPSTDTQYF | TGTGCCAGCAGCTCGGGCGTAGCGGGCCCTAGCACAGATACGCAGTATTTT | TRBD2 | TRBJ2-3 | 17 | TRBV7-3 | NA
CASSSGQFKWENIQYF | TGTGCCAGCAGTTCGGGACAGTTTAAATGGGAAAACATTCAGTACTTC | TRBD1 | TRBJ2-4 | 16 | TRBV28 | NA
CASSSGLAGVADTQYF | TGTGCCAGCAGCTCAGGACTAGCGGGAGTCGCAGATACGCAGTATTTT | TRBD2 | TRBJ2-3 | 16 | TRBV7-8 | NA
CASSLVAGGRFNEQFF | TGTGCCAGCAGCTTGGTAGCGGGAGGACGATTCAATGAGCAGTTCTTC | TRBD2 | TRBJ2-1 | 16 | TRBV5-1 | NA
CASTRVNEQFF | TGTGCCAGCACCAGAGTCAATGAGCAGTTCTTC | NA | TRBJ2-1 | 11 | TRBV28 | NA
CASSLGTGGSYNEQFF | TGTGCCAGCAGCCTTGGGACAGGGGGGTCCTACAATGAGCAGTTCTTC | TRBD1 | TRBJ2-1 | 16 | TRBV7-9 | NA
CASSVLKLAENNEQFF | TGTGCCAGCAGCGTATTAAAACTAGCGGAAAACAATGAGCAGTTCTTC | TRBD2 | TRBJ2-1 | 16 | TRBV9 | NA
CAWSAPPGLAGVAETQYF | TGTGCCTGGAGTGCACCACCGGGACTAGCGGGAGTGGCAGAGACCCAGTACTTC | TRBD2 | TRBJ2-5 | 18 | TRBV30 | NA
CASSFGTIHNEQFF | TGCGCCAGCAGCTTCGGGACTATTCACAATGAGCAGTTCTTC | TRBD2 | TRBJ2-1 | 14 | TRBV5-1 | NA
CASSLRQFTDTQYF | TGTGCCAGCAGTTTGCGACAGTTCACAGATACGCAGTATTTT | NA | TRBJ2-3 | 14 | TRBV28 | NA
CASSFRWLQASSYNEQFF | TGCGCCAGCAGCTTCCGGTGGTTACAGGCCAGCTCCTACAATGAGCAGTTCTTC | NA | TRBJ2-1 | 18 | TRBV5-1 | NA
CASSVVGSSYNEQFF | TGTGCCAGCAGCGTAGTTGGGAGCTCCTACAATGAGCAGTTCTTC | NA | TRBJ2-1 | 15 | TRBV9 | few
CASSYTSSGEGTQYF | TGTGCCAGCAGTTATACTAGCAGCGGGGAAGGTACGCAGTATTTT | TRBD2 | TRBJ2-3 | 15 | TRBV6-6 | once
CASSARTGLGSGANVLTF | TGTGCCAGTAGTGCACGGACAGGTCTAGGCTCTGGGGCCAACGTCCTGACTTTC | TRBD1 | TRBJ2-6 | 18 | TRBV19 | NA
CAFTTNSGNTIYF | TGTGCCTTTACAACGAACTCTGGAAACACCATATATTTT | NA | TRBJ1-3 | 13 | TRBV2 | NA
CASSLAGGRGGTDTQYF | TGCGCCAGCAGCTTGGCCGGGGGCCGGGGAGGCACAGATACGCAGTATTTT | NA | TRBJ2-3 | 17 | TRBV5-1 | NA
CASSRGLSYEQYF | TGTGCCAGCTCACGGGGACTCTCCTACGAGCAGTACTTC | NA | TRBJ2-7 | 13 | TRBV18 | NA
CASSLAGGSAIWGNEQFF | TGTGCCAGCAGCTTAGCGGGGGGTTCGGCCATATGGGGCAATGAGCAGTTCTTC | TRBD2 | TRBJ2-1 | 18 | TRBV11-2 | NA
CASSRDLAADYGETQYF | TGTGCCAGCTCACGTGATCTAGCGGCGGACTATGGGGAGACCCAGTACTTC | TRBD2 | TRBJ2-5 | 17 | TRBV18 | NA
CASRTRGVSYEQYF | TGTGCCAGCAGGACCAGGGGCGTATCCTACGAGCAGTACTTC | NA | TRBJ2-7 | 14 | TRBV6-5 | NA
CASSLWGGQPQHF | TGTGCCAGCAGCTTATGGGGGGGTCAGCCCCAGCATTTT | NA | TRBJ1-5 | 13 | TRBV7-8 | NA
CASTMGQGFAETQYF | TGTGCCAGCACCATGGGGCAGGGATTCGCGGAGACCCAGTACTTC | NA | TRBJ2-5 | 15 | TRBV28 | NA
CASLGAPEETQYF | TGTGCCAGCTTGGGGGCTCCGGAAGAGACCCAGTACTTC | NA | TRBJ2-5 | 13 | TRBV7-8 | NA
CASSPSDRGHETQYF | TGTGCCAGCAGCCCCTCAGACAGGGGGCATGAGACCCAGTACTTC | TRBD1 | TRBJ2-5 | 15 | TRBV11-3 | NA
CASSSTSGKQYF | TGTGCCAGCAGCTCTACTAGCGGCAAGCAGTATTTT | TRBD2 | TRBJ2-3 | 12 | TRBV28 | NA
CASSEAGVGVRGHTQYF | TGTGCCAGCAGTGAAGCGGGTGTGGGAGTAAGGGGCCATACGCAGTATTTT | NA | TRBJ2-3 | 17 | TRBV2 | NA
CASSQDWGTEKLFF | TGCGCCAGCAGCCAAGATTGGGGGACTGAAAAACTGTTTTTT | NA | TRBJ1-4 | 14 | TRBV4-1 | NA
CASSPSQTGELFF | TGTGCCAGCTCACCATCCCAAACCGGGGAGCTGTTTTTT | NA | TRBJ2-2 | 13 | TRBV18 | NA
CASSLASSSTDTQYF | TGCGCCAGCAGCTTGGCTTCCTCTAGCACAGATACGCAGTATTTT | NA | TRBJ2-3 | 15 | TRBV5-1 | NA
CASSLEGSQETQYF | TGCGCCAGCAGCTTGGAAGGCTCCCAAGAGACCCAGTACTTC | NA | TRBJ2-5 | 14 | TRBV5-1 | once
CASTKVGLSYNEQFF | TGTGCCAGCACCAAGGTGGGACTTTCCTACAATGAGCAGTTCTTC | NA | TRBJ2-1 | 15 | TRBV27 | NA
CASSPRTGTYEQYF | TGTGCCAGTAGTCCGAGGACAGGGACCTACGAGCAGTACTTC | TRBD1 | TRBJ2-7 | 14 | TRBV19 | NA
CASSQVWGLRTDTQYF | TGTGCCAGCAGCCAAGTTTGGGGACTCCGCACAGATACGCAGTATTTT | NA | TRBJ2-3 | 16 | TRBV14 | NA
CAWSVMRRTSGTNNEQFF | TGTGCCTGGAGTGTAATGAGGAGGACTAGCGGGACGAACAATGAGCAGTTCTTC | TRBD2 | TRBJ2-1 | 18 | TRBV30 | once
CASSSAGLAPSDTQYF | TGCGCCAGCAGCTCGGCGGGACTAGCCCCGTCAGATACGCAGTATTTT | TRBD2 | TRBJ2-3 | 16 | TRBV5-1 | NA
CASSGGLYGYTF | TGTGCCAGCAGCGGGGGCCTCTATGGCTACACCTTC | NA | TRBJ1-2 | 12 | TRBV7-2 | NA
CASSFGQFYEQYF | TGTGCCAGCAGCTTCGGACAGTTCTACGAGCAGTACTTC | NA | TRBJ2-7 | 13 | TRBV9 | NA
CASSPLAGKGSYEQYF | TGCGCCAGCAGCCCTCTAGCGGGAAAAGGGTCCTACGAGCAGTACTTC | TRBD2 | TRBJ2-7 | 16 | TRBV4-3 | NA
CASSPLRMGLGASRETQYF | TGTGCCAGCTCACCGTTGCGGATGGGGTTGGGCGCTTCGAGGGAGACCCAGTACTTC | NA | TRBJ2-5 | 19 | TRBV18 | once
CASSLGRGIYNEQFF | TGTGCCAGCAGTTTAGGGAGAGGGATTTACAATGAGCAGTTCTTC | NA | TRBJ2-1 | 15 | TRBV28 | NA